The rows below give T cell receptor beta chains drawn from one sample of a study of T cells in Graves' hyperthyroidism and ophthalmopathy. Via MiXCR, TCRdb re-called the multiplex PCR reads, giving one row per CDR3 protein. This sample has under 800,000 distinct CDR3 sequences, with approximately 14% found just once. The source material was blood. The receptor source for this set is a young woman with Graves' hyperthyroidism. The CDR3 runs from the conserved cysteine through the conserved F or W.

v_gene,CDR3aa
TRBV20-1,CSAKIQGLLAGNTIYF
TRBV11-2,CASSSSRDRGGLNYGYTF
TRBV12-3/TRBV12-4,CASSASSGGPYEQYF
TRBV11-1,CASSLPGLALYEQFF
TRBV13,CASSGRLPRNGLGPNIQYF
TRBV29-1,CSVELVAGVSDHNEQFF
TRBV19,CASSARTALWGELFF
TRBV19,CASSPEGIYRMEQFF
TRBV18,CASSGQGTGNTIYF
TRBV2,CASSRRGSSYNEQFF
TRBV19,CASSNLTGKGTEAFF
TRBV4-3,CASSQETAGSTDTQYF
TRBV7-9,CASSPAGPYNEQFF
TRBV27,CASRYSGGPGEQYF
TRBV10-3,CAISARGSWDTEAFF
TRBV7-6,CASSLLLNRRRDLNTEAFF